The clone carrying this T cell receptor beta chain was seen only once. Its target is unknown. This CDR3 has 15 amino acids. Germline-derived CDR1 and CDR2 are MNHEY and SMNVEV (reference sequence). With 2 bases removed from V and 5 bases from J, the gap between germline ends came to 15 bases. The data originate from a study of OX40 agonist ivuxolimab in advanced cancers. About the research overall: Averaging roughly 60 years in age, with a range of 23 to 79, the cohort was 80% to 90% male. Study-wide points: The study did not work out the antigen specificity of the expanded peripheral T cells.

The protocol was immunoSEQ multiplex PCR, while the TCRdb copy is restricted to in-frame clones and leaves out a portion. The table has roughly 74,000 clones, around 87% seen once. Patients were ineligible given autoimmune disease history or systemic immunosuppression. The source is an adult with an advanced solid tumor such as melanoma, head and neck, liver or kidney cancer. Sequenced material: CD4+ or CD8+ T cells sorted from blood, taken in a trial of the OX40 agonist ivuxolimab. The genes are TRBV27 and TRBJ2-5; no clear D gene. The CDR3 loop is CASSLSPRATETQYF. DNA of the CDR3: TGTGCCAGCAGTTTAAGCCCCCGGGCGACTGAGACCCAGTACTTC.